Below, 7 T cell receptor beta chains from the same sample are listed, as sequenced in a study of beta chain features in type 1 diabetes. General study findings and limits: Moderately but significantly shorter TCRB CDR3s were found in Type 1 diabetes patients in all four CD4+ subsets.

Antigens for these TCRs are unknown. The authors reverse transcribed all of the isolated RNA, so sequencing captured expressed TCRB transcripts. The method was immunoSEQ multiplex PCR; TCRdb's version includes in-frame clones alone and lacks a portion of them. The sample yields under 200,000 clones, just over 8% seen once. Sequenced material: central memory CD4+ T cells from blood. Source of these receptors: a woman younger than 35 with type 1 diabetes.

V usage is TRBV5-1 and J usage is TRBJ2-2, with TRBD1 as a possible D gene (7 bases). Per germline, CDR1 SGHRS and CDR2 YFSETQ. This CDR3 spans 14 amino acids. Trimming stripped 4 bases from V and 4 bases from J, with 11 bases between. The CDR3 is CASSAGTATGELFF. The CDR3, as DNA: TGCGCCAGCAGCGCGGGGACAGCCACCGGGGAGCTGTTTTTT.

The chain is built from TRBV4-3 and TRBJ1-3; D not resolved. CDR1 is LGHNA, CDR2 YSLEER, per germline. The CDR3 loop spans 15 amino acids. The V and J ends lost 0 bases and 4 bases respectively, with 10 bases between them. CDR3 DNA sequence: TGCGCCAGCAGCCAAGATTCTACGTCCGGAAACACCATATATTTT. Protein sequence: CASSQDSTSGNTIYF.

The chain links TRBV5-1 to TRBJ2-5; D unresolved. CDR1 is SGHRS and CDR2 is YFSETQ in the germline V gene. The CDR3 is 12 residues long. Deletions cut 2 bases from V and 7 bases from J, with 9 bases between. The CDR3 DNA follows: TGCGCCAGCAGCTTTTTCCGAGGGACCCAGTACTTC. Translating it yields CASSFFRGTQYF.

This clone has a handful of counts. The rearrangement uses TRBV5-1 and TRBJ1-1; TRBD1 agrees at 8 bases. This CDR3 comprises 14 residues. Germline V gives CDR1 SGHRS, CDR2 YFSETQ. The trim removed 3 bases at V and 6 bases at J, leaving 7 bases unmatched. CDR3 protein: CASSWGTGKAEAFF. The CDR3 DNA is TGCGCCAGCAGCTGGGGGACAGGCAAGGCTGAAGCTTTCTTT.

A few counts support this clone. The chain combines TRBV5-6 with TRBJ1-6, with 8 bases aligning to TRBD1. Germline V gene sequence: CDR1 SGHDT, CDR2 YYEEEE. This CDR3 has 17 residues. V shed 2 bases, J shed 5 bases, and the junction held 9 bases outside the gene matches. The CDR3 bases are TGTGCCAGCAGCTTCCCCAGACAGGGGAGGAATAATTCACCCCTCCACTTT. Protein: CASSFPRQGRNNSPLHF.

This clone was seen more than once but under ten times. The rearrangement links TRBV4-2 to TRBJ2-7; TRBD2 might be the D (5 bases). This CDR3 has 15 amino acids. The V and J ends lost 0 bases and 7 bases respectively, with 16 bases between them. CDR1 is LGHNA, CDR2 YNFKEQ, per germline. In DNA, the CDR3 is TGTGCCAGCAGCCAAGAGCTAGCTGCCTTTGGTGAGCAGTACTTC. Encoded protein: CASSQELAAFGEQYF.

V is TRBV14 and J is TRBJ1-5, with D perhaps matching TRBD1 (6 bases). Germline V gives CDR1 SGHDN, CDR2 FVKESK. This CDR3 is built from 14 residues. V was clipped by 4 bases and J by 2 bases, with 9 bases between them. The CDR3 DNA follows: TGTGCCAGCAGCCCGGGGGGCGGCAATCAGCCCCAGCATTTT. Translating it yields CASSPGGGNQPQHF. The variable domain in full, with the rest retrieved from reference TRBV14 and TRBJ1-5, is EAGVTQFPSHSVIEKGQTVTLRCDPISGHDNLYWYRRVMGKEIKFLLHFVKESKQDESGMPNNRFLAERTGGTYSTLKVQPAELEDSGVYFCASSPGGGNQPQHFGDGTRLSIL.